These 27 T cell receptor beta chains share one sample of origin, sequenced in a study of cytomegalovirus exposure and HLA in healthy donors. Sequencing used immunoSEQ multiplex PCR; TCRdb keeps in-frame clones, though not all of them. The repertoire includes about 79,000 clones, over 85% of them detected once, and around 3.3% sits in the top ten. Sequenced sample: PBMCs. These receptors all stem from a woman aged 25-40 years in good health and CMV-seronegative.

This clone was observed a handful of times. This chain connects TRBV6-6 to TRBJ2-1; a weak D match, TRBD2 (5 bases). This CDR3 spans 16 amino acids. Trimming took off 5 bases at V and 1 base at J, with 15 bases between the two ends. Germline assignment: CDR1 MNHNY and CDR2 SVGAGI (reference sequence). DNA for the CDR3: TGTGCCAGCAGTACACCACTAGGTAGATCCTACAATGAGCAGTTCTTC. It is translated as CASSTPLGRSYNEQFF.

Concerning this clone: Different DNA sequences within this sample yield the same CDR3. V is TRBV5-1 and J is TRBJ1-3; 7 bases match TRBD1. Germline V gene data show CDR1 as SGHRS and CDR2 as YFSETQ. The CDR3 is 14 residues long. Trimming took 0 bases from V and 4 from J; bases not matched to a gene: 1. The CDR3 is CASSLGQGGNTIYF. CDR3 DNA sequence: TGCGCCAGCAGCTTGGGACAGGGCGGAAACACCATATATTTT.

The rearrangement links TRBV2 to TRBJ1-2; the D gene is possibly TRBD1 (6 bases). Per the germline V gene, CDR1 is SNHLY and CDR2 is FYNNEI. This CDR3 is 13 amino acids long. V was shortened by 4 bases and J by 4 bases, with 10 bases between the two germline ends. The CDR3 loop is CASSVRGVYGYTF. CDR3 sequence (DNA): TGTGCCAGCAGTGTCAGGGGAGTCTATGGCTACACCTTC.

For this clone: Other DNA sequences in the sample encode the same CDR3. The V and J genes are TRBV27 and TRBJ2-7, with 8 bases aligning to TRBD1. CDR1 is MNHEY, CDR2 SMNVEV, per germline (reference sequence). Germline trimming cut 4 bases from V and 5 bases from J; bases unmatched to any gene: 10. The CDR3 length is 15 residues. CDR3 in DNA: TGTGCCAGCAGTTACGAGCGACAGGGGAGACACGAGCAGTACTTC. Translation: CASSYERQGRHEQYF.

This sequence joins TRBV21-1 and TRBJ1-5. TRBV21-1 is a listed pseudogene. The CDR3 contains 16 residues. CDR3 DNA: TGTGCCAGCAGCCTGGAGGGAGGGTCAAACGATCAGCCCCAGCATTTT. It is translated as CASSLEGGSNDQPQHF.

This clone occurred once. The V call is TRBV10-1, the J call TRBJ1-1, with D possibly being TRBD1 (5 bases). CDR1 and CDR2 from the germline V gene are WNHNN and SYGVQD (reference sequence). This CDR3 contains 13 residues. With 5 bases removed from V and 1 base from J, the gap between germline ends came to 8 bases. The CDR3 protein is CASSKTANTEAFF. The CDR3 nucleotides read TGCGCCAGCAGTAAGACAGCGAACACTGAAGCTTTCTTT.

CDR3 residues: CASSSRGGRDEKLFF. In DNA, the CDR3 is TGTGCCAGCAGCTCGAGAGGGGGTAGGGATGAAAAACTGTTTTTT. V gene TRBV9 combines with J gene TRBJ1-4, with a possible D match to TRBD1 (6 bases). The CDR3 runs to 15 residues. The V gene lost 4 bases and the J gene lost 6 bases, with 16 bases spanning the gap. Germline CDR1 is SGDLS and CDR2 is YYNGEE.

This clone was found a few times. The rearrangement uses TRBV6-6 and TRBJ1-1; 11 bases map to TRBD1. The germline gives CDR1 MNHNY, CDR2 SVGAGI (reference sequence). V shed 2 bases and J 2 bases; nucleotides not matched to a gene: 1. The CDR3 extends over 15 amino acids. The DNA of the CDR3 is TGTGCCAGCAGTTACGGACAGGGGGCTAACACTGAAGCTTTCTTT. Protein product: CASSYGQGANTEAFF.

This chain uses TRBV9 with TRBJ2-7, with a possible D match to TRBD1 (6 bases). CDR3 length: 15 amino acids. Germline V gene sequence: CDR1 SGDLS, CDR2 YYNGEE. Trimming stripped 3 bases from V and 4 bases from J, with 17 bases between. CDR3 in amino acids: CASSARDKGLYEQYF. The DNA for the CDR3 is TGTGCCAGCAGCGCCCGGGACAAGGGGCTTTACGAGCAGTACTTC.

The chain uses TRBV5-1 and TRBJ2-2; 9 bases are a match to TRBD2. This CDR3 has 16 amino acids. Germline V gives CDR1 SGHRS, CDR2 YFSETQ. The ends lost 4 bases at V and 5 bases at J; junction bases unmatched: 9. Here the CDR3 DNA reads TGCGCCAGCAGCGGCCTAGCGGGAATATTAACCGGGGAGCTGTTTTTT. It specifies CASSGLAGILTGELFF.

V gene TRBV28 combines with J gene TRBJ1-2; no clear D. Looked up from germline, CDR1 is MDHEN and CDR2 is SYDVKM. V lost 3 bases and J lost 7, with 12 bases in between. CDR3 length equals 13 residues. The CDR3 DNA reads TGTGCCAGCAGTTTTTCGGGGAGCGGTGGCTACACCTTC. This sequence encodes CASSFSGSGGYTF.

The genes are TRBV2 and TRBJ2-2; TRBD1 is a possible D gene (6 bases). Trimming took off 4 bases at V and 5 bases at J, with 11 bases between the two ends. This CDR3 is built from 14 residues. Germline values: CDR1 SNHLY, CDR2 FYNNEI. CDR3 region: CASSVGGGTGELFF. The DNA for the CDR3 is TGTGCCAGCAGTGTAGGGGGTGGTACCGGGGAGCTGTTTTTT.

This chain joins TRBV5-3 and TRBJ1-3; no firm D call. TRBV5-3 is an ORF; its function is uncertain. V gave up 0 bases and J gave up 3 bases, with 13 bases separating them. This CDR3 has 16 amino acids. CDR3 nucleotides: TGTGCCAGAAGCTTGGCCTGTTGGTACTATGGAAACACCATATATTTT. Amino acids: CARSLACWYYGNTIYF.

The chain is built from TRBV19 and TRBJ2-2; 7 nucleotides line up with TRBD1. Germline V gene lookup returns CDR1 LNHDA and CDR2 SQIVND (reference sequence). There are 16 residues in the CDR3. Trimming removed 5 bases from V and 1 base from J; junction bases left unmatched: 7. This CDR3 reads CASSRPTGRNTGELFF. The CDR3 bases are TGTGCCAGTAGTCGTCCGACAGGGAGGAACACCGGGGAGCTGTTTTTT.

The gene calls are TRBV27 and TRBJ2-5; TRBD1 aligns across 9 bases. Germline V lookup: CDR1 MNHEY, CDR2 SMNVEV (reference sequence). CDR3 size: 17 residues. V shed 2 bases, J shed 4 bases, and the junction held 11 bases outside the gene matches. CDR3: CASSLDNVRDRVETQYF. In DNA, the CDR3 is TGTGCCAGCAGTTTAGATAACGTCCGGGACAGGGTAGAGACCCAGTACTTC.

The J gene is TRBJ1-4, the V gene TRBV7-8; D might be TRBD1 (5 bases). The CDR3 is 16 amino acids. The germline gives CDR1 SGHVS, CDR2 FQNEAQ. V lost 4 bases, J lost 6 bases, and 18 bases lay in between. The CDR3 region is CASSSGEGLGHEKLFF. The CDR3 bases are TGTGCCAGCAGCTCCGGGGAGGGACTAGGGCATGAAAAACTGTTTTTT.

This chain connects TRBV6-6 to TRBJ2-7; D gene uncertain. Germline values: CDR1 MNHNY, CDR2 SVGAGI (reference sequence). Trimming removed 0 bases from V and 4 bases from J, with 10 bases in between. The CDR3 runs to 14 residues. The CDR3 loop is CASSYSGTVYEQYF. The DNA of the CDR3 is TGTGCCAGCAGTTACTCCGGTACAGTTTACGAGCAGTACTTC.

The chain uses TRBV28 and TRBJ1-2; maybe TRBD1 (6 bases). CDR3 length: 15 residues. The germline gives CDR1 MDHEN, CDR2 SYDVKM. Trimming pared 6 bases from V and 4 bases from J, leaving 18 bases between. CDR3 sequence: CASSAPQGMVYGYTF. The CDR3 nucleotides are TGTGCCAGCAGCGCACCTCAGGGGATGGTCTATGGCTACACCTTC.

The CDR3 DNA is TGTGCCAGCTCGTGGAACAGCTTCACCGGGGAGCTGTTTTTT. Amino acid sequence: CASSWNSFTGELFF. The genes are TRBV2 and TRBJ2-2; D call uncertain. Germline V gene lookup returns CDR1 SNHLY and CDR2 FYNNEI. Trimming took off 8 bases at V and 4 bases at J, with 14 bases between the two ends. The CDR3 sequence is 14 residues long.

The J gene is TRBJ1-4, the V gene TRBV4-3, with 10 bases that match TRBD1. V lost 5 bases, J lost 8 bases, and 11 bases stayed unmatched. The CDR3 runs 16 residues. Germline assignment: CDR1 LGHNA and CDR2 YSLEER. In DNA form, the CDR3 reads TGCGCCAGCAGCTCCACCCGACAGGGGGCGGAGGAAAAACTGTTTTTT. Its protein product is CASSSTRQGAEEKLFF.

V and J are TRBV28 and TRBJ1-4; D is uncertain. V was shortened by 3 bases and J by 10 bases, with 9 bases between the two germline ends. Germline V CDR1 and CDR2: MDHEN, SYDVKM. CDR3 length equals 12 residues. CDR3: CASSFSGLKLFF. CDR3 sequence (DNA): TGTGCCAGCAGTTTTTCCGGACTAAAACTGTTTTTT. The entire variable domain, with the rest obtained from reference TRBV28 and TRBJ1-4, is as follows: DVKVTQSSRYLVKRTGEKVFLECVQDMDHENMFWYRQDPGLGLRLIYFSYDVKMKEKGDIPEGYSVSREKKERFSLILESASTNQTSMYLCASSFSGLKLFFGSGTQLSVL.

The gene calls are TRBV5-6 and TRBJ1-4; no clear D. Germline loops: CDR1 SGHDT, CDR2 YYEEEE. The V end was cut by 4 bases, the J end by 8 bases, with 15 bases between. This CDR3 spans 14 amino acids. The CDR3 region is CASSPAAGSEKLFF. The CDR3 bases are TGTGCCAGCAGCCCAGCGGCAGGTTCGGAAAAACTGTTTTTT.

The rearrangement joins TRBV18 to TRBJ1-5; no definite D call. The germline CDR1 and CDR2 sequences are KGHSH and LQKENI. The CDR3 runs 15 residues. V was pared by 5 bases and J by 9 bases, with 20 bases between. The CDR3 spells CASSSDTEGRGPQHF. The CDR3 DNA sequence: TGTGCCAGCTCAAGCGATACAGAGGGCCGGGGGCCCCAGCATTTT. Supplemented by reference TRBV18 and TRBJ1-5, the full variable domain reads NAGVMQNPRHLVRRRGQEARLRCSPMKGHSHVYWYRQLPEEGLKFMVYLQKENIIDESGMPKERFSAEFPKEGPSILRIQQVVRGDSAAYFCASSSDTEGRGPQHFGDGTRLSIL.

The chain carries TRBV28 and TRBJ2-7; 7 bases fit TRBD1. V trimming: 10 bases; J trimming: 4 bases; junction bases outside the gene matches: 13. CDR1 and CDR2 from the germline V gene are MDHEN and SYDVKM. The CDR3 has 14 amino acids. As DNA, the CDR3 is TGTGCCACCGTAACCGGGACAGTCTCGTACGAGCAGTACTTC. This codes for CATVTGTVSYEQYF.

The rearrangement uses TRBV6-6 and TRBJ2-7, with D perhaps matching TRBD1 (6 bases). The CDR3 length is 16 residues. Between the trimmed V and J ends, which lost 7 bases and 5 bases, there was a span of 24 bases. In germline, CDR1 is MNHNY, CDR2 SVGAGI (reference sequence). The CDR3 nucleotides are TGTGCCAGCACCTCACAGGGTTCCCCGTTACTAAACGAGCAGTACTTC. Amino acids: CASTSQGSPLLNEQYF.

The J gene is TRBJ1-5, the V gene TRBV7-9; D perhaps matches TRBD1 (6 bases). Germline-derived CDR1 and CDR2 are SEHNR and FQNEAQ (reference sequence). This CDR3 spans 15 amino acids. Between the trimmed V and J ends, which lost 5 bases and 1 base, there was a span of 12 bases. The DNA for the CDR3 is TGTGCCAGCAGCCCCGGGACACCAAGCAATCAGCCCCAGCATTTT. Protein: CASSPGTPSNQPQHF.

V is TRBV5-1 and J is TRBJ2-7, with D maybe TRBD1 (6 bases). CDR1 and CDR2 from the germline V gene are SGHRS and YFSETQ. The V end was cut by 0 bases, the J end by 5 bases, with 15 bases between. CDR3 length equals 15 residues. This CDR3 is CASSLGYNRADEQYF. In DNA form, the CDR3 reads TGCGCCAGCAGCTTGGGTTATAACAGGGCGGACGAGCAGTACTTC.